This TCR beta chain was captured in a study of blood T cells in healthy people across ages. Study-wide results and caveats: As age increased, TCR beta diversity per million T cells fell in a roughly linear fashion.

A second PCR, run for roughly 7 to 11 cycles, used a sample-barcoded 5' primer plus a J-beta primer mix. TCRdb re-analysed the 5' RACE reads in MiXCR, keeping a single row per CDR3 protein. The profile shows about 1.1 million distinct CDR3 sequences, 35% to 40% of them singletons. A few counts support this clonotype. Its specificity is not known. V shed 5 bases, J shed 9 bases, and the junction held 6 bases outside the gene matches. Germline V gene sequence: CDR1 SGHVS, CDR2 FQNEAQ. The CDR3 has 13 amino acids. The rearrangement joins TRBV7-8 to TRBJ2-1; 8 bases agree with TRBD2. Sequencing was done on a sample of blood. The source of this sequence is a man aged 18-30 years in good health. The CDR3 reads CASSQGTSREQFF. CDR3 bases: TGTGCCAGCAGCCAAGGGACTAGTCGTGAGCAGTTCTTC.